This T cell receptor beta chain comes out of a study of post-analysis software for immune sequencing data. Whole-study results and caveats: Patients with multiple sclerosis recorded significantly lower normalized Chao1 diversity than controls, the study found. When patients were compared with controls, 4 or 5 TRBV segments were more frequent, TRBV5-6, TRBV5-1 and TRBV20-1 among them.

With regard to this clonotype: Its target is not known.

The library was made from cDNA and included unique molecular identifiers. Between roughly 0.9 and 11 million T cells gave rise to about 450,000 cDNA molecules. TCRdb reanalysed the PCR reads using MiXCR and keeps one entry per CDR3 protein. The sample carries hundreds of thousands of distinct CDR3 sequences, just over 35% recorded once. The J segment lost 4 bases and the V segment lost 2 bases, leaving 8 bases of the junction unmatched. This CDR3 spans 16 amino acids. Germline values: CDR1 SGHTA, CDR2 FQGNSA. The sequence was obtained from a girl between 5 and 17 years old with multiple sclerosis. The sample comprised blood. J is TRBJ2-7 and V is TRBV7-2, with 10 bases lining up with TRBD2. Here the CDR3 reads CASSLSGGALGYEQYF. CDR3 coding DNA: TGTGCCAGCAGCTTAAGCGGGGGGGCCTTAGGTTACGAGCAGTACTTC.